This passage covers 6 T cell receptor beta chains from one sample sequenced in a study of prognosis after radiotherapy for stage I lung cancer. Using two-round multiplex PCR, the authors amplified TCR beta CDR3 from genomic DNA. Primers (each specific to one TRBV or TRBJ gene) were used in first-round PCR. TCRdb processed the multiplex PCR reads anew with MiXCR; each CDR3 protein has one entry. The sample holds about 51,000 distinct CDR3 sequences, less than 45% seen once. The starting material was PBMCs, obtained before or after stereotactic body radiation therapy (not recorded which). These receptors were taken from a donor over 45 with non-small cell lung cancer.

As regards this clonotype: A much larger clone differs from this one at a single base, so this may be a read error. V and J are TRBV28 and TRBJ2-3, with no clear D. CDR3 length equals 17 residues. V was trimmed by 5 bases and J by 2 bases, leaving 20 bases between them. Germline CDR1 MDHEN, CDR2 SYDVKM. The CDR3 region has the DNA TGTGCCAGCAGTACCCGAGGTTGGTTTTCTATCACAGATACGCAGTATTTT. It encodes CASSTRGWFSITDTQYF. The variable domain in full, completed from reference TRBV28 and TRBJ2-3, reads DVKVTQSSRYLVKRTGEKVFLECVQDMDHENMFWYRQDPGLGLRLIYFSYDVKMKEKGDIPEGYSVSREKKERFSLILESASTNQTSMYLCASSTRGWFSITDTQYFGPGTRLTVL.

To note about this clonotype: This clone may be a read error of a much larger clone one base away. The chain couples TRBV10-3 to TRBJ2-3, with D tentatively TRBD1 (6 bases). Trimming cost V 4 bases and J 3 bases, with 11 bases left between them. CDR1 is ENHRY, CDR2 SYGVKD, per germline. The CDR3 contains 14 residues. CDR3 nucleotide sequence: TGTGCCATCAGTGTTATTACAGGGACAGATACGCAGTATTTT. As protein: CAISVITGTDTQYF.

As to this clonotype: A far larger clone is off by one base, so a read error is likely. V is TRBV5-1 and J is TRBJ1-2, with D possibly TRBD1 on 6 matching bases. CDR1 and CDR2 (germline): SGHRS, YFSETQ. CDR3 size: 15 residues. CDR3 in amino acids: CASSAPGTLNHGYTF. Here the CDR3 DNA reads TGTGCCAGCAGTGCTCCCGGGACACTTAACCATGGCTACACCTTC. Variable domain in full (rest from reference TRBV5-1 and TRBJ1-2): KAGVTQTPRYLIKTRGQQVTLSCSPISGHRSVSWYQQTPGQGLQFLFEYFSETQRNKGNFPGRFSGRQFSNSRSEMNVSTLELGDSALYLCASSAPGTLNHGYTFGSGTRLTVV.

As regards this clonotype: The germline gene is not matched at one end of the junction; a read error may be the cause. The V and J genes are TRBV30 and TRBJ2-1, with TRBD2 matching over 13 bases. Germline CDR1 reads GTSNPN; CDR2 reads SVGIG (reference sequence). The CDR3 sequence is 19 residues long. As DNA, the CDR3 is TGTGCCTGGAGTACGACTAGCGGGGGGCCAGAAAGCCCCTACAATGATCAGTTCTTC. Residues: CAWSTTSGGPESPYNDQFF.

About this clonotype: At one of its ends the junction is not consistent with the germline gene, which may arise from a read error. The J gene is TRBJ2-1, the V gene TRBV29-1; TRBD1 or TRBD2 may be the D gene (5 bases each). CDR3 length: 14 residues. Per the germline V gene, CDR1 is SQVTM and CDR2 is ANQGSEA. CDR3 sequence (DNA): TGCAGCGTGGAAGAGGGACCCTCCTACAATGAGCAGTTATTC. It specifies CSVEEGPSYNEQLF.

This clonotype has more than one count but fewer than ten. A read error may be the cause here, since a much bigger clone is one base away. The genes are TRBV2 and TRBJ1-3, with D unclear. This CDR3 is 13 amino acids long. Looked up from germline, CDR1 is SNHLY and CDR2 is FYNNEI. Trimming took 6 bases from V and 0 from J, leaving 6 bases between them. The CDR3 nucleotides are TGTGCCAGCAGATCGATCTCTGGAAACACCATATATTTT. It encodes CASRSISGNTIYF.